This T cell receptor beta chain was recorded in a study of kidney transplant recipient with SARS-CoV-2 infection. CDR1 is MDHEN, CDR2 SYDVKM, per germline. V gave up 5 bases and J gave up 6 bases, with 20 bases separating them. The CDR3 spans 15 residues. This clonotype was observed at least ten times. TCRdb analysed the reads with MiXCR anew, one entry per CDR3 protein. In the table there are under 300,000 distinct CDR3 sequences, about 30% of which are singletons. This receptor was taken from a male patient aged 30 to 39 who had COVID-19 and was a kidney transplant recipient. Part of the T cell pool may stem from the graft donor. J is TRBJ2-7 and V is TRBV28; D possibly corresponds to TRBD2 (6 bases). Sequencing was performed on a blood sample, taken at baseline and between days 110 and 120 from a kidney transplant recipient. The CDR3 loop is CASSPGGRRGGEQYF. The CDR3 DNA is TGTGCCAGCAGTCCCGGGGGACGGCGTGGGGGCGAGCAGTACTTC.